These 29 T cell receptor beta chains were all obtained from the same sample, sequenced in a study of Graves' ophthalmopathy and Graves' hyperthyroidism. Amplification from RNA transcripts yielded the TCR beta CDR3 regions. A first-round RT-PCR used HTBI primers, followed by a second-round multiplex PCR. TCRdb passed the multiplex PCR reads through MiXCR, listing each CDR3 protein once. Here the sample spans 500,000 to 800,000 distinct CDR3 sequences, about 38% being singletons. The sequenced sample was peripheral blood. These TCRs come from an adult man with Graves' ophthalmopathy.

Worth noting for this clonotype: With a much larger clone just one base away, this may be a read error. The chain joins TRBV5-1 to TRBJ1-2; 7 positions match TRBD1. Germline loops: CDR1 SGHRS, CDR2 YFSETQ. The CDR3 sequence is 12 residues long. Here the CDR3 DNA reads TGCGCCAGCAGCTTGGCAGGGACAGAGGTAATCTTC. Translating gives CASSLAGTEVIF.

J is TRBJ2-7 and V is TRBV19, with D possibly matching TRBD1 (6 bases). The better agreement between TRBJ2-1 and the DNA end casts doubt on the J call. This CDR3 contains 15 residues. From germline, CDR1 is LNHDA and CDR2 SQIVND (reference sequence). This CDR3 is CAASQGWSAHNEQFF. The CDR3, as DNA: TGTGCCGCGTCACAGGGTTGGTCGGCCCACAATGAGCAGTTCTTC.

This clonotype was counted between two and nine times. The CDR3 end shows no conserved phenylalanine or tryptophan, and so a read error is likely. It is unclear where the CDR3 begins or ends on the DNA, so no DNA is shown, and the CDR3 is as TCRdb lists it. The CDR3 reads CATSRAGGTSGTY. The V call is TRBV15, the J call TRBJ2-1; TRBD2 reflects the table's D call only, with no check against the DNA. The length of the CDR3 is 13 amino acids, counting both ends. Germline CDR1 reads LNHNV; CDR2 reads YYDKDF (reference sequence).

The chain is built from TRBV7-9 and TRBJ2-5, with TRBD2 as a possible D gene (7 bases). This CDR3 is 14 amino acids long. CDR1 and CDR2 (germline): SEHNR, FQNEAQ (reference sequence). Trimming removed 5 bases at V and 3 bases at J, with 13 bases between. The CDR3 DNA follows: TGTGCCAGCAGCGGAGGGGGGGCCGAAGAGACCCAGTACTTC. It encodes CASSGGGAEETQYF.

The rearrangement uses TRBV5-6 and TRBJ1-4; D possibly corresponds to TRBD1 (5 bases). The CDR3 runs to 21 residues. Germline V gives CDR1 SGHDT, CDR2 YYEEEE. V lost 5 bases to trimming and J lost 6 bases, with 35 bases between them. The CDR3: CASSPEGLVLTDGPSDEKLFF. CDR3 in DNA: TGTGCCAGCAGTCCAGAGGGACTAGTTCTGACCGATGGTCCGTCCGATGAAAAACTGTTTTTT.

The J gene is TRBJ1-1, the V gene TRBV20-1; D gene ambiguous. V lost 2 bases and J 3 bases, leaving 10 bases between the germline ends. The V gene's germline CDR1 is DFQATT and CDR2 SNEGSKA (reference sequence). The CDR3 is 13 residues long. The CDR3 is CSARFWTHTEAFF. CDR3 bases: TGCAGTGCTAGATTTTGGACCCACACTGAAGCTTTCTTT.

This chain joins TRBV9 and TRBJ2-5, with D possibly being TRBD1 (5 bases). The V end lost 2 bases, the J end lost 1 base, and 15 bases lay between the germline ends. The CDR3 totals 16 residues. In germline, CDR1 is SGDLS, CDR2 YYNGEE. The DNA for the CDR3 is TGTGCCAGCAGCGTGGGGAACTACAGGCCCCAAGAGACCCAGTACTTC. Its protein product is CASSVGNYRPQETQYF.

As to this clonotype: This clone may be a read error of a much larger clone one base away. The chain joins TRBV19 to TRBJ1-3, with 7 bases lining up with TRBD1. CDR1 and CDR2 from the germline V gene are LNHDA and SQIVND (reference sequence). The CDR3 loop spans 16 amino acids. CDR3 nucleotide sequence: TGTGCCAGTAGGCGGGACAGTAGCGACGCTGGAAGCACCATATATTTT. Translating it yields CASRRDSSDAGSTIYF. Looking up the rest from reference TRBV19 and TRBJ1-3 gives the full variable domain: DGGITQSPKYLFRKEGQNVTLSCEQNLNHDAMYWYRQDPGQGLRLIYYSQIVNDFQKGDIAEGYSVSREKKESFPLTVTSAQKNPTAFYLCASRRDSSDAGSTIYFGEGSWLTVV.

This chain joins TRBV30 and TRBJ1-4; weak D call: TRBD1 (6 bases). CDR1 is GTSNPN, CDR2 SVGIG, per germline (reference sequence). CDR3 size: 14 residues. Between the trimmed V and J ends, which lost 3 bases and 8 bases, there was a span of 16 bases. CDR3 bases: TGTGCCTGGAGCCAACAGGGTGTTGGAGAAAAACTGTTTTTT. Translation: CAWSQQGVGEKLFF.

V gene TRBV20-1 combines with J gene TRBJ1-1; no definite D call. Germline-derived CDR1 and CDR2 are DFQATT and SNEGSKA (reference sequence). V lost 0 bases and J 5 bases, leaving 16 bases between the germline ends. The CDR3 is 15 amino acids. The CDR3 is CSAREPMAGRTEAFF. The DNA of the CDR3 is TGCAGTGCTAGAGAGCCCATGGCGGGTCGAACTGAAGCTTTCTTT.

This clonotype was detected only a few times. The rearrangement uses TRBV5-4 and TRBJ2-5, with 8 bases that match TRBD1. With V trimmed by 0 bases and J by 4 bases, 5 bases remained unmatched. From germline, CDR1 is SGHNT and CDR2 YYREEE (reference sequence). This CDR3 has 15 amino acids. This CDR3 is CASSLADRAPETQYF. The CDR3 nucleotides read TGTGCCAGCAGCTTGGCGGACAGGGCCCCAGAGACCCAGTACTTC.

At least ten counts were recorded for this clonotype. This chain links TRBV7-2 with TRBJ2-6; tentative D call: TRBD2 (5 bases). Trimming stripped 3 bases from V and 3 bases from J, with 15 bases between. The CDR3 sequence is 17 residues long. The germline gives CDR1 SGHTA, CDR2 FQGNSA. For the CDR3, the DNA is TGTGCCAGCAGCTTCGATCGAACGGGGAGTGGGGCCAACGTCCTGACTTTC. This sequence encodes CASSFDRTGSGANVLTF. Variable domain in full (rest from reference TRBV7-2 and TRBJ2-6): GAGVSQSPSNKVTEKGKDVELRCDPISGHTALYWYRQSLGQGLEFLIYFQGNSAPDKSGLPSDRFSAERTGGSVSTLTIQRTQQEDSAVYLCASSFDRTGSGANVLTFGAGSRLTVL.

This clonotype was counted only a few times. The chain employs TRBV5-1 and TRBJ2-5; D is unresolved. The CDR3 loop spans 14 amino acids. Trimming pared 1 base from V and 7 bases from J, leaving 14 bases between. Per the germline V gene, CDR1 is SGHRS and CDR2 is YFSETQ. The CDR3 sequence: CASSLWDSGGTQYF. For the CDR3, the DNA is TGCGCCAGCAGCTTGTGGGATTCAGGTGGGACCCAGTACTTC.

The genes are TRBV29-1 and TRBJ1-2, with 7 bases matching TRBD1. Losses at the gene ends were 1 base for V and 7 bases for J; bases not matched to a gene: 3. Germline values: CDR1 SQVTM, CDR2 ANQGSEA. This CDR3 has 12 amino acids. In DNA, the CDR3 is TGCAGCGTTGAAGTGTCAGGGGGTGGCTACACCTTC. Residues: CSVEVSGGGYTF.

This clonotype has ten or more counts. The chain links TRBV9 to TRBJ1-6; D gene unclear. Trimming took 0 bases from V and 1 from J, leaving 11 bases between them. This CDR3 has 17 residues. CDR1 is SGDLS, CDR2 YYNGEE, per germline. The CDR3 is CASSVGPAVSYNSPLHF. In nucleotides, the CDR3 is TGTGCCAGCAGCGTAGGGCCCGCTGTGTCCTATAATTCACCCCTCCACTTT.

The rearrangement joins TRBV2 to TRBJ1-2; 10 bases are a match to TRBD1. CDR1 SNHLY and CDR2 FYNNEI come from the germline V gene. CDR3 length equals 13 residues. The V and J ends lost 7 bases and 6 bases, in that order; junction bases with no gene match: 5. The CDR3 DNA is TGTGCCAGCACCGGGACAGGGGCTCATGGCTACACCTTC. Translating it yields CASTGTGAHGYTF.

J is TRBJ2-5 and V is TRBV2; a weak D match, TRBD2 (6 bases). V was pared by 6 bases and J by 5 bases, with 19 bases between. There are 15 residues in the CDR3. Germline assignment: CDR1 SNHLY and CDR2 FYNNEI. This chain's CDR3 is CASSPFKGSGETQYF. CDR3 DNA sequence: TGTGCCAGCAGCCCATTTAAGGGCAGCGGGGAGACCCAGTACTTC.

Many counts were recorded for this clonotype. The gene calls are TRBV4-1 and TRBJ1-2; possibly TRBD1 for D (5 bases). This CDR3 is 15 amino acids long. V was trimmed by 0 bases and J by 6 bases, leaving 14 bases between them. Per germline, CDR1 MGHRA and CDR2 YSYEKL. The DNA of the CDR3 is TGCGCCAGCAGCCAAGACGGGTGGACAAGCAATGGCTACACCTTC. Its translation is CASSQDGWTSNGYTF.

The chain couples TRBV14 to TRBJ1-1; maybe TRBD1 (5 bases). V was cut by 2 bases and J by 6 bases, with 13 bases left in between. Germline V gene data show CDR1 as SGHDN and CDR2 as FVKESK. This CDR3 is 14 amino acids long. The CDR3: CASSQTEAGAEAFF. The CDR3 bases are TGTGCCAGCAGCCAAACGGAGGCGGGGGCTGAAGCTTTCTTT.

This clonotype has a count of ten or more. The chain recombines TRBV29-1 with TRBJ1-2; 7 bases line up with TRBD1. The CDR3 extends over 13 amino acids. CDR1 SQVTM and CDR2 ANQGSEA come from the germline V gene. V lost 2 bases, J lost 7 bases, and 7 bases stayed unmatched. This CDR3 is CSVEIRDRGGYTF. CDR3 coding DNA: TGCAGCGTTGAAATCCGGGACAGAGGTGGCTACACCTTC. Supplemented by reference TRBV29-1 and TRBJ1-2, the full variable domain reads SAVISQKPSRDICQRGTSLTIQCQVDSQVTMMFWYRQQPGQSLTLIATANQGSEATYESGFVIDKFPISRPNLTFSTLTVSNMSPEDSSIYLCSVEIRDRGGYTFGSGTRLTVV.

This chain connects TRBV20-1 to TRBJ1-1; 7 positions agree with TRBD1. The CDR3 is made up of 12 amino acids. Losses at the gene ends were 3 bases for V and 5 bases for J; bases not matched to a gene: 3. Germline CDR1 DFQATT, CDR2 SNEGSKA (reference sequence). CDR3 sequence reads: CSARGRGTEAFF. The CDR3 DNA reads TGCAGTGCTAGGGGCAGGGGGACTGAAGCTTTCTTT.

This clonotype showed up many times. The chain has TRBV24-1 and TRBJ2-5; D tentatively reads TRBD1 or TRBD2 (5 bases each). The V gene lost 1 base and the J gene lost 5 bases, with 7 bases spanning the gap. CDR1 is KGHDR and CDR2 is SFDVKD in the germline V gene. This CDR3 contains 13 residues. The CDR3 bases are TGTGCCACCAGTGATTTAGAGGGGGAGACCCAGTACTTC. Its translation: CATSDLEGETQYF.

Note on this clonotype: The junction departs from the called germline gene at one end, perhaps through a read error. The chain links TRBV10-3 to TRBJ2-5; possibly TRBD1 or TRBD2 for D (5 bases each). This CDR3 is 15 amino acids long. Germline loops: CDR1 ENHRY, CDR2 SYGVKD. The CDR3 nucleotides read TGTGCCAGCAGTTACTCGGGACGGATCCAAGAGACCCAGTACTTC. Residues: CASSYSGRIQETQYF.

V gene TRBV2 combines with J gene TRBJ2-5; 10 nucleotides match TRBD1. Germline V gene lookup returns CDR1 SNHLY and CDR2 FYNNEI. This CDR3 contains 17 residues. J was trimmed by 4 bases and V by 2 bases; bases with no gene match: 10. CDR3 loop: CASSESSLRTGGETQYF. The CDR3 DNA follows: TGTGCCAGCAGTGAATCTAGCCTACGGACAGGGGGAGAGACCCAGTACTTC.

This clonotype appeared many times. The CDR3 protein is CASSLGFPGHLSGANVLTF. CDR3 DNA: TGTGCCAGCAGCTTAGGGTTCCCGGGACACCTCTCTGGGGCCAACGTCCTGACTTTC. The chain has TRBV7-8 and TRBJ2-6; tentatively, D is TRBD1 (6 bases). CDR1 SGHVS and CDR2 FQNEAQ come from the germline V gene. The ends were cut back, 1 base at V and 0 bases at J, with 16 bases in the middle. This CDR3 has 19 amino acids.

This sequence joins TRBV25-1 and TRBJ1-4, with TRBD1 matching 12 bases. CDR3 length: 13 amino acids. The ends lost 6 bases at V and 7 bases at J; junction bases unmatched: 0. In germline, CDR1 is MGHDK, CDR2 SYGVNS. The CDR3 reads CASRGQGAEKLFF. In DNA form, the CDR3 reads TGTGCCAGCAGGGGACAGGGGGCTGAAAAACTGTTTTTT.

Only a few counts were recorded for this clonotype. The V and J genes are TRBV9 and TRBJ2-7; 10 bases match TRBD2. The V and J ends lost 4 bases and 3 bases, in that order; junction bases with no gene match: 10. Germline CDR1 is SGDLS and CDR2 is YYNGEE. CDR3 length: 16 residues. The CDR3 DNA sequence: TGTGCCAGCAGCCAAGTCCTACTAGCGGGGAGCTACGAGCAGTACTTC. Protein sequence: CASSQVLLAGSYEQYF.

For this clonotype: A single base separates this from a much larger clone, so it may be a read error. This chain uses TRBV9 with TRBJ2-5; either TRBD1 or TRBD2 may supply D (5 bases each). Deletions cut 3 bases from V and 1 base from J, with 10 bases between. The CDR3 spans 14 residues. CDR1 is SGDLS and CDR2 is YYNGEE in the germline V gene. Here the CDR3 DNA reads TGTGCCAGCAGCGCGGGGACCCGCCAAGAGACCCAGTACTTC. This codes for CASSAGTRQETQYF.

This chain uses TRBV5-1 with TRBJ1-1; D gene uncertain. This CDR3 is 14 amino acids long. V lost 0 bases and J lost 5, with 11 bases in between. Germline V gene lookup returns CDR1 SGHRS and CDR2 YFSETQ. The CDR3, as DNA: TGCGCCAGCAGCTTGGGAGGTCATGATACTGAAGCTTTCTTT. Translated: CASSLGGHDTEAFF.